These T cell receptor beta chains were read from a single sample in a study of cytomegalovirus exposure and HLA in healthy donors. Only in-frame clones appear in the TCRdb table, and some are missing; sequencing was by immunoSEQ multiplex PCR. In the table there are 130,000 or so clones, 80% to 90% of which are singletons. The sequenced sample consisted of PBMCs. The receptors stem from a woman between 18 and 29 years old in good health and CMV-seronegative. The CDR3 runs from the conserved cysteine through the conserved F or W. D genes are given only for firm matches. A clone size is listed for some rows: how often the clone was seen (once, few, many), or a class if it is expanded.

V gene	clone size	J gene	D gene	CDR3 DNA	CDR3 protein
TRBV28	NA	TRBJ2-5	NA	TGTGCCAGCAGTTTTTGGGAAGAACAGGAGCGCCAAGAGACCCAGTACTTC	CASSFWEEQERQETQYF
TRBV7-2	NA	TRBJ2-7	NA	TGTGCCAGCAGCATTAGTACCGTTGCTCTCGAGCAGTACTTC	CASSISTVALEQYF
TRBV7-6	NA	TRBJ2-3	TRBD1	TGTGCCAGCAGCGGGGACAGGGGCACAGATACGCAGTATTTT	CASSGDRGTDTQYF
TRBV19	NA	TRBJ2-4	NA	TGTGCCAGTAGTATAGGGGGCGTAGCCGGGGGCAAAAACATTCAGTACTTC	CASSIGGVAGGKNIQYF
TRBV29-1	NA	TRBJ2-3	NA	TGCAGCGTTGACGGATGGAGGGATACGCAGTATTTT	CSVDGWRDTQYF
TRBV9	NA	TRBJ2-3	NA	TGTGCCAGCAGCGAGACACTAGGAGGCACAGATACGCAGTATTTT	CASSETLGGTDTQYF
TRBV10-1	NA	TRBJ1-1	NA	TGCGCCAGCAGTGAGTCGCGGCAGGGGATCACTGAAGCTTTCTTT	CASSESRQGITEAFF
TRBV5-4	NA	TRBJ2-7	TRBD1	TGTGCCAGCAGCTTGGGACAGGGGGCAGGGGACGAGCAGTACTTC	CASSLGQGAGDEQYF
TRBV28	NA	TRBJ1-2	TRBD1	TGTGCCAGCAGTCCCTACAGGGGGCTGTCTTATGGCTACACCTTC	CASSPYRGLSYGYTF
TRBV6-7	NA	TRBJ1-4	NA	TGTGCCACGCGGGACGCAACTAATGAAAAACTGTTTTTT	CATRDATNEKLFF
TRBV5-6	NA	TRBJ1-2	TRBD1	TGTGCCAGCAGCTTGGCGGCAGGGGGTGCCTATGGCTACACCTTC	CASSLAAGGAYGYTF
TRBV13	NA	TRBJ2-1	TRBD2	TGTGCCAGCAGCTTAGGCGGGACTAGGTCCTACAATGAGCAGTTCTTC	CASSLGGTRSYNEQFF
TRBV19	NA	TRBJ2-7	TRBD2	TGTGCCAGTAGTATAAGCGGGAGAAGCTCCTACGAGCAGTACTTC	CASSISGRSSYEQYF
TRBV9	once	TRBJ2-7	NA	TGTGCCAGCAGCGTAGGCGGCACCGTTACCTACGAGCAGTACTTC	CASSVGGTVTYEQYF
TRBV28	NA	TRBJ1-6	TRBD1	TGTGCCAGCAGCCTCGCCGGGACAGGGGGTTCACCCCTCCACTTT	CASSLAGTGGSPLHF
TRBV5-1	NA	TRBJ2-3	NA	TGCGCCAGCAGCTTGGGATGGGGGGTCCCTGGGACAGATACGCAGTATTTT	CASSLGWGVPGTDTQYF
TRBV11-3	NA	TRBJ2-3	NA	TGTGCCAGCAGCTTAGGGAGGAACTCCGGCACGGATACGCAGTATTTT	CASSLGRNSGTDTQYF
TRBV7-9	NA	TRBJ2-5	NA	TGTGCCAGCAGCTTAGGTATTCTAGATTCGTACCAAGAGACCCAGTACTTC	CASSLGILDSYQETQYF
TRBV14	NA	TRBJ2-1	NA	TGTGCCAGCAGCCAAGATCTGGTAGGGGCCTACAATGAGCAGTTCTTC	CASSQDLVGAYNEQFF
TRBV6-6	NA	TRBJ2-7	NA	TGTGCCAGCAGTTACGATCGGGAGAGGACCTACGAGCAGTACTTC	CASSYDRERTYEQYF
TRBV5-6	few	TRBJ2-7	NA	TGTGCCAGCAGCTCGACAGCCTACGAGCAGTACTTC	CASSSTAYEQYF